Below are 27 T cell receptor beta chains sequenced from a single sample in a study of T cells after yellow fever vaccination. Using its own MiXCR run on the 5' RACE reads, TCRdb lists one record per CDR3 protein. Of approximately 300,000 distinct CDR3 sequences listed, about 6.9% are singletons. The sequencing used PBMCs, collected about 49 days after the first yellow fever vaccination. Receptors originate from a man aged 18-30 years who received the YFV17D yellow fever vaccine.

The chain joins TRBV18 to TRBJ2-1; 9 bases line up with TRBD1. The length of the CDR3 is 16 residues. Germline V gene data show CDR1 as KGHSH and CDR2 as LQKENI. The ends lost 3 bases at V and 7 bases at J; junction bases unmatched: 10. The CDR3 loop reads CASSPDRGSIGNEQFF. Written as DNA, the CDR3 is TGTGCCAGCTCACCTGACAGGGGGTCAATCGGTAATGAGCAGTTCTTC. Full variable domain (missing parts from reference TRBV18 and TRBJ2-1): NAGVMQNPRHLVRRRGQEARLRCSPMKGHSHVYWYRQLPEEGLKFMVYLQKENIIDESGMPKERFSAEFPKEGPSILRIQQVVRGDSAAYFCASSPDRGSIGNEQFFGPGTRLTVL.

This clonotype was seen only a few times. The rearrangement joins TRBV10-3 to TRBJ2-2, with D uncertain. Germline CDR1 is ENHRY and CDR2 is SYGVKD. V dropped 8 bases and J dropped 6 bases, with 10 bases sitting between them. This CDR3 has 12 amino acids. Written as DNA, the CDR3 is TGTGCCATCGCTGCCAGGTCCGGGGAGCTGTTTTTT. Its translation is CAIAARSGELFF.

This clonotype was recorded many times. The chain links TRBV12-3 or TRBV12-4 to TRBJ2-5, with 9 bases lining up with TRBD2. The V segment lost 4 bases and the J segment 4 bases; nucleotides outside the gene matches: 7. The CDR3 loop spans 15 amino acids. This CDR3 is CASSSAGGLSETQYF. The CDR3 region has the DNA TGTGCCAGCAGTTCGGCGGGGGGGCTCTCAGAGACCCAGTACTTC.

The V call is TRBV7-2, the J call TRBJ1-1; no firm D call. CDR1 is SGHTA, CDR2 FQGNSA, per germline. The CDR3 is 12 residues long. Trimming stripped 2 bases from V and 2 bases from J, with 3 bases between. The CDR3 bases are TGTGCCAGCAGCTTATACAACACTGAAGCTTTCTTT. Translation gives CASSLYNTEAFF.

This clonotype came up a few times. The chain links TRBV27 to TRBJ1-1; maybe TRBD1 (6 bases). This CDR3 comprises 14 residues. CDR1 is MNHEY and CDR2 is SMNVEV in the germline V gene (reference sequence). Trimming removed 1 base from V and 6 bases from J, with 12 bases in between. DNA for the CDR3: TGTGCCAGCAGTTTATTAGGGGGACTGGCTGAAGCTTTCTTT. Its protein is CASSLLGGLAEAFF.

The table lists this clonotype with a few counts. J is TRBJ2-5 and V is TRBV4-1; 8 bases agree with TRBD1. V dropped 1 base and J dropped 4; count of bases not matched to a gene: 8. The CDR3 consists of 16 residues. Germline V CDR1 and CDR2: MGHRA, YSYEKL. CDR3 loop: CASSQGKGDRGETQYF. CDR3 DNA sequence: TGCGCCAGCAGCCAAGGGAAAGGCGACAGGGGAGAGACCCAGTACTTC.

This clonotype was counted between two and nine times. The J gene is TRBJ2-1, the V gene TRBV5-1; the match to TRBD2 covers 7 bases. Germline V gene sequence: CDR1 SGHRS, CDR2 YFSETQ. Trimming cost V 2 bases and J 6 bases; bases outside gene matches: 5. This CDR3 contains 14 residues. This CDR3 reads CASSFGASGNEQFF. CDR3 sequence (DNA): TGCGCCAGCAGCTTTGGAGCTAGCGGCAATGAGCAGTTCTTC.

J is TRBJ1-6 and V is TRBV5-1; 9 bases match TRBD1. V lost 4 bases and J lost 15; bases outside the gene matches: 8. Germline CDR1 SGHRS, CDR2 YFSETQ. The CDR3 is 13 residues long. CDR3 coding DNA: TGCGCCAGCAGCGCCCCGCCGGGACAGGGCCTCCACTTT. Its protein product is CASSAPPGQGLHF.

This clonotype was counted between two and nine times. The chain links TRBV7-2 to TRBJ2-5, with D tentatively TRBD1 (5 bases). The germline gives CDR1 SGHTA, CDR2 FQGNSA. This CDR3 region has 15 residues. V shed 2 bases and J shed 7 bases, with 17 bases lying between them. The CDR3 sequence is CASSLSGGAVATQYF. The CDR3 DNA is TGTGCCAGCAGCTTAAGTGGTGGGGCTGTGGCGACCCAGTACTTC.

The chain carries TRBV19 and TRBJ2-6; D is perhaps TRBD1 (6 bases). Trimming stripped 6 bases from V and 0 bases from J, with 9 bases between. The germline V gene has CDR1 LNHDA and CDR2 SQIVND (reference sequence). The CDR3 runs 15 residues. CDR3 loop: CASRDSPSGANVLTF. CDR3 coding DNA: TGTGCCAGTAGGGACAGCCCCTCTGGGGCCAACGTCCTGACTTTC.

The chain combines TRBV7-2 with TRBJ2-7; 8 bases align to TRBD2. The J segment lost 2 bases and the V segment lost 5 bases, leaving 8 bases of the junction unmatched. Germline V lookup: CDR1 SGHTA, CDR2 FQGNSA. CDR3 length: 15 amino acids. The CDR3 DNA reads as TGTGCCAGCAGCCAGGGACCAGCGGGAGCCTACGAGCAGTACTTC. It translates to CASSQGPAGAYEQYF.

On this clonotype itself: A much more abundant neighbour one base away suggests this may be a read error. The V call is TRBV5-1, the J call TRBJ2-2, with TRBD2 identical over 7 bases. Germline V gene data show CDR1 as SGHRS and CDR2 as YFSETQ. J was trimmed by 0 bases and V by 7 bases; bases with no gene match: 6. The CDR3 runs to 15 residues. The CDR3 bases are TGCGCCAGCCGGGGGGAAGACTCGAACACCGGGGAGCTGTTTTTT. Its protein product is CASRGEDSNTGELFF.

This clonotype was detected a few times. Written as DNA, the CDR3 is TGCGCCAGCAGCTTGGCCCAGTGGGAGACCCAGTACTTC. As protein: CASSLAQWETQYF. The J gene is TRBJ2-5, the V gene TRBV5-1; D is ambiguous. The CDR3 is made up of 13 amino acids. V lost 0 bases, J lost 5 bases, and 8 bases lay in between. Germline CDR1 and CDR2: SGHRS and YFSETQ.

This clonotype occurred a few times. V usage is TRBV6-5 and J usage is TRBJ2-3, with D possibly matching TRBD2 (7 bases). From germline, CDR1 is MNHEY and CDR2 SVGAGI. CDR3 size: 18 residues. The V end was cut by 0 bases, the J end by 2 bases, with 18 bases between. CDR3 sequence reads: CASSYSTGGLGNTDTQYF. CDR3 coding DNA: TGTGCCAGCAGTTACTCGACGGGGGGCCTGGGGAACACAGATACGCAGTATTTT.

This rearrangement joins TRBV27 to TRBJ1-3; 8 positions match TRBD1. Germline CDR1 MNHEY, CDR2 SMNVEV (reference sequence). The length of the CDR3 is 18 residues. Trimming cost V 8 bases and J 2 bases; bases outside gene matches: 17. The CDR3 protein is CASRRQGAAVDAGNTIYF. The CDR3 DNA reads TGTGCCAGCCGCAGGCAGGGGGCAGCGGTCGACGCTGGAAACACCATATATTTT.

The chain employs TRBV5-1 and TRBJ2-1; a possible D gene is TRBD1 (5 bases). V lost 0 bases and J 8 bases, leaving 15 bases between the germline ends. The CDR3 sequence is 15 residues long. Germline V CDR1 and CDR2: SGHRS, YFSETQ. The CDR3 bases are TGCGCCAGCAGCTTGGGAGAGCCCAGCAGGGATGAGCAGTTCTTC. The encoded protein is CASSLGEPSRDEQFF.

There are a few counts of this clonotype. CDR3 nucleotide sequence: TGCAGCGCCCTCCCGGGCGCTGAAGCTTTCTTT. Its protein is CSALPGAEAFF. The chain combines TRBV29-1 with TRBJ1-1; D is ambiguous. Germline CDR1 reads SQVTM; CDR2 reads ANQGSEA. The CDR3 consists of 11 residues. Trimming pared 7 bases from V and 6 bases from J, leaving 12 bases between.

The chain couples TRBV6-2 or TRBV6-3 to TRBJ2-7; D perhaps matches TRBD1 (5 bases). V was cut by 0 bases and J by 9 bases, with 9 bases left in between. This CDR3 contains 12 residues. The germline gives CDR1 MNHEY, CDR2 SVGEGT. The CDR3 spells CASSYSLDRQYF. The CDR3 DNA follows: TGTGCCAGCAGTTACTCCCTCGACAGGCAGTACTTC.

The rearrangement joins TRBV6-2 or TRBV6-3 to TRBJ1-6; D is possibly TRBD1 (6 bases). This CDR3 spans 13 amino acids. Germline V gene lookup returns CDR1 MNHEY and CDR2 SVGEGT. With 3 bases removed from V and 10 bases from J, the gap between germline ends came to 10 bases. The CDR3 region is CASSYTGKSPLHF. The DNA for the CDR3 is TGTGCCAGCAGTTATACAGGGAAATCACCCCTCCACTTT.

This clonotype was observed at least ten times. The rearrangement uses TRBV4-3 and TRBJ2-7; 11 nucleotides match TRBD2. The V gene end was trimmed by 0 bases and the J gene end by 3 bases; junction bases not matched to a gene: 7. Per the germline V gene, CDR1 is LGHNA and CDR2 is YSLEER. CDR3 length: 17 amino acids. CDR3 in DNA: TGCGCCAGCAGCCAAGATATAAGACTAGCGGGAAGCTACGAGCAGTACTTC. Translating it yields CASSQDIRLAGSYEQYF.

This clonotype was counted only a few times. This chain connects TRBV24-1 to TRBJ1-6, with D perhaps matching TRBD1 (5 bases). This CDR3 has 14 amino acids. V lost 3 bases and J 8 bases, leaving 10 bases between the germline ends. Germline V lookup: CDR1 KGHDR, CDR2 SFDVKD. The CDR3 region is CATSDGGRDSPLHF. Written as DNA, the CDR3 is TGTGCCACCAGTGATGGGGGGAGGGATTCACCCCTCCACTTT.

The chain is built from TRBV9 and TRBJ2-3, with 7 bases identical to TRBD2. The CDR3 is 17 amino acids. Germline CDR1 SGDLS, CDR2 YYNGEE. V lost 3 bases to trimming and J lost 0 bases; unmatched junction nucleotides: 10. CDR3 bases: TGTGCCAGCAGCGCTTATCCCGGGACTACGAGCACAGATACGCAGTATTTT. This gives the protein CASSAYPGTTSTDTQYF.

This clonotype was observed a handful of times. The chain combines TRBV4-2 with TRBJ1-6, with TRBD1 as a possible D gene (6 bases). The CDR3 is 16 residues long. The germline V gene encodes CDR1 LGHNA and CDR2 YNFKEQ. The V end lost 3 bases, the J end lost 0 bases, and 9 bases lay between the germline ends. The CDR3: CASSQTGSSYNSPLHF. CDR3 sequence (DNA): TGTGCCAGCAGCCAGACAGGTAGCTCCTATAATTCACCCCTCCACTTT.

This clonotype was seen many times. The genes are TRBV12-3 or TRBV12-4 and TRBJ2-3; D is ambiguous. Trimming removed 6 bases from V and 7 bases from J, with 11 bases in between. The CDR3 runs to 12 residues. This chain's CDR3 is CASSRDTYTQYF. CDR3 nucleotides: TGTGCCAGCAGCCGAGACACCTATACGCAGTATTTT.

The chain employs TRBV4-3 and TRBJ2-7, with D maybe TRBD2 (5 bases). This CDR3 comprises 15 residues. V was shortened by 0 bases and J by 3 bases, with 12 bases between the two germline ends. Germline V lookup: CDR1 LGHNA, CDR2 YSLEER. CDR3 sequence reads: CASSQDRDSIYEQYF. DNA of the CDR3: TGCGCCAGCAGCCAAGATCGGGATAGTATCTACGAGCAGTACTTC.

This CDR3 is CSATPIDRTSSYEQYF. In nucleotides, the CDR3 is TGCAGTGCTACCCCAATAGACCGGACGAGCTCCTACGAGCAGTACTTC. This chain uses TRBV20-1 with TRBJ2-7, with D unclear. V was cut by 4 bases and J by 0 bases, with 19 bases left in between. Germline loops: CDR1 DFQATT, CDR2 SNEGSKA (reference sequence). The CDR3 length is 16 residues.

This clonotype was counted at least ten times. V and J are TRBV24-1 and TRBJ2-2; 7 positions match TRBD1. The CDR3 extends over 17 amino acids. Germline lookup yields CDR1 KGHDR and CDR2 SFDVKD. With 4 bases clipped from V and 0 bases from J, the junction kept 7 bases outside the gene matches. The CDR3 here is CATSELGTAANTGELFF. CDR3 in DNA: TGTGCCACCAGTGAACTAGGGACAGCTGCGAACACCGGGGAGCTGTTTTTT.